One sample yielded the 30 T cell receptor beta chains listed below, sequenced in a study of shared clonotypes between healthy human individuals. Measured with immunoSEQ multiplex PCR; TCRdb has only the in-frame clones, and not every one. The repertoire consists of some 1 million clones, with about three quarters occurring once and the leading ten covering roughly 1.4%. The sequencing input was memory CD4+ T cells sorted from blood. Sample subset: CD45RA-negative fraction. The receptors come from a man between 18 and 35 years old in good health.

The CDR3 sequence: CASSPYLDRGYYGYTF. The CDR3 bases are TGTGCCAGCAGCCCCTATCTGGACAGGGGTTATTATGGCTACACCTTC. The rearrangement joins TRBV7-9 to TRBJ1-2; 9 bases line up with TRBD1. With V trimmed by 5 bases and J by 5 bases, 12 bases remained unmatched. Per germline, CDR1 SEHNR and CDR2 FQNEAQ (reference sequence). CDR3 length equals 16 residues.

This clone has a handful of counts. V gene TRBV7-3 combines with J gene TRBJ2-1, with D hard to call. The CDR3 loop spans 13 amino acids. The V and J ends lost 1 base and 5 bases respectively, with 6 bases between them. The germline V gene encodes CDR1 SGHTA and CDR2 FQGTGA. CDR3 amino acids: CASSLNRDNEQFF. CDR3 nucleotide sequence: TGTGCCAGCAGCTTAAATCGGGACAATGAGCAGTTCTTC.

The chain couples TRBV7-2 to TRBJ2-5, with TRBD2 matching 9 bases. The CDR3 loop spans 14 amino acids. Germline trimming cut 6 bases from V and 3 bases from J; bases unmatched to any gene: 5. CDR1 SGHTA and CDR2 FQGNSA come from the germline V gene. CDR3 sequence reads: CASSPTSGKETQYF. The DNA for the CDR3 is TGTGCCAGCAGTCCGACTAGCGGTAAAGAGACCCAGTACTTC.

The V gene is TRBV5-4, the J gene TRBJ1-2; TRBD1 is a possible D gene (5 bases). The CDR3 has 17 residues. The germline V gene has CDR1 SGHNT and CDR2 YYREEE (reference sequence). V dropped 1 base and J dropped 4 bases, with 20 bases sitting between them. CDR3 sequence: CASSLQGGSAVGYGYTF. CDR3 DNA sequence: TGTGCCAGCAGCTTGCAGGGTGGCAGTGCAGTGGGCTATGGCTACACCTTC.

The V call is TRBV5-1, the J call TRBJ2-5; TRBD1 aligns across 8 bases. The V and J ends lost 5 bases and 4 bases, in that order; junction bases with no gene match: 13. Per the germline V gene, CDR1 is SGHRS and CDR2 is YFSETQ. This CDR3 contains 16 residues. CDR3 sequence reads: CASSSTGDGFGETQYF. CDR3 in DNA: TGCGCCAGCAGTTCGACAGGGGATGGTTTCGGAGAGACCCAGTACTTC.

In this sample, this clone turned up a few times. V is TRBV30 and J is TRBJ1-5; the D is unclear. Germline V gene sequence: CDR1 GTSNPN, CDR2 SVGIG (reference sequence). The CDR3 totals 14 residues. V was shortened by 2 bases and J by 3 bases, with 11 bases between the two germline ends. CDR3 protein: CAWSRDFPNQPQHF. The CDR3 bases are TGTGCCTGGAGTCGGGATTTCCCCAATCAGCCCCAGCATTTT.

The chain uses TRBV4-3 and TRBJ2-3; 11 bases agree with TRBD2. The germline V gene encodes CDR1 LGHNA and CDR2 YSLEER. The ends lost 2 bases at V and 2 bases at J; junction bases unmatched: 3. CDR3 size: 16 residues. The chain's CDR3 is CASSQLAGGSTDTQYF. The CDR3 DNA reads as TGCGCCAGCAGCCAACTAGCGGGAGGATCCACAGATACGCAGTATTTT.

The chain uses TRBV28 and TRBJ2-5; D gene uncertain. CDR1 is MDHEN, CDR2 SYDVKM, per germline. The CDR3 spans 13 residues. V was cut by 6 bases and J by 5 bases, with 13 bases left in between. CDR3 in DNA: TGTGCCAGCAGGGGGTCGAGTGGGGAGACCCAGTACTTC. Protein: CASRGSSGETQYF.

In its sample, this clone was seen once. The rearrangement joins TRBV28 to TRBJ2-7; a possible D gene is TRBD1 (5 bases). Germline V CDR1 and CDR2: MDHEN, SYDVKM. Trimming cost V 3 bases and J 3 bases, with 12 bases left between them. The CDR3 runs 14 residues. The CDR3 sequence is CASSFSTANYEQYF. The DNA for the CDR3 is TGTGCCAGCAGTTTCTCGACAGCGAACTACGAGCAGTACTTC.

The CDR3 bases are TGTGCCAGCCCCCGAAGTTATGGCTACACCTTC. Translation: CASPRSYGYTF. The rearrangement joins TRBV19 to TRBJ1-2, with D hard to call. The germline V gene has CDR1 LNHDA and CDR2 SQIVND (reference sequence). The germline V and J ends were trimmed by 9 bases and 5 bases, with 10 bases remaining between them. The CDR3 has 11 residues.

This clone has only one observation. The chain has TRBV28 and TRBJ2-7; TRBD1 is a possible D gene (5 bases). Trimming took 6 bases from V and 1 from J, leaving 7 bases between them. CDR1 MDHEN and CDR2 SYDVKM come from the germline V gene. The CDR3 loop spans 12 amino acids. The CDR3 sequence: CASSDSSYEQYF. The CDR3 DNA follows: TGTGCCAGCAGCGACAGTTCCTACGAGCAGTACTTC.

This clone was seen a handful of times. The J gene is TRBJ1-1, the V gene TRBV28, with 8 bases matching TRBD1. Trimming removed 5 bases from V and 0 bases from J; junction bases left unmatched: 8. CDR1 and CDR2 from the germline V gene are MDHEN and SYDVKM. The CDR3 runs 16 residues. CDR3 coding DNA: TGTGCCAGCAGTCCCTCAGGACAGGGTGTGAACACTGAAGCTTTCTTT. Protein sequence: CASSPSGQGVNTEAFF.

The sample holds a few counts of this clone. The chain uses TRBV28 and TRBJ2-2; the match to TRBD1 covers 8 bases. The trim removed 6 bases at V and 1 base at J, leaving 7 bases unmatched. This CDR3 contains 16 residues. Germline values: CDR1 MDHEN, CDR2 SYDVKM. CDR3 DNA sequence: TGTGCCAGCAGGTTAGGAGGGACAGGGAACACCGGGGAGCTGTTTTTT. Translating it yields CASRLGGTGNTGELFF.

This chain connects TRBV9 to TRBJ2-3; no firm D call. Trimming removed 2 bases from V and 10 bases from J, with 11 bases in between. The CDR3 sequence is 12 residues long. CDR1 and CDR2 from the germline V gene are SGDLS and YYNGEE. CDR3 residues: CASSVDSGSQYF. For the CDR3, the DNA is TGTGCCAGCAGCGTCGACTCCGGCTCGCAGTATTTT.

On this clone itself: The same CDR3 also results from other DNA sequences found in this sample. The chain combines TRBV6-5 with TRBJ2-6; D gene unclear. This CDR3 has 16 residues. The germline gives CDR1 MNHEY, CDR2 SVGAGI. Trimming cost V 0 bases and J 0 bases, with 6 bases left between them. CDR3 sequence (DNA): TGTGCCAGCAGTTACTCAGGCAGCTCTGGGGCCAACGTCCTGACTTTC. It translates to CASSYSGSSGANVLTF.

This chain links TRBV11-1 with TRBJ2-2; the match to TRBD1 covers 9 bases. Germline-derived CDR1 and CDR2 are SGHAT and FQDESV (reference sequence). The CDR3 has 15 residues. J lost 2 bases, V lost 5 bases, and 3 bases had no gene match. The CDR3 here is CASSPGQGNTGELFF. CDR3 coding DNA: TGTGCCAGCAGCCCGGGACAGGGAAACACCGGGGAGCTGTTTTTT.

This rearrangement joins TRBV15 to TRBJ2-4, with TRBD2 as a possible D gene (7 bases). This CDR3 comprises 14 residues. Per germline, CDR1 LNHNV and CDR2 YYDKDF (reference sequence). V was trimmed by 6 bases and J by 5 bases, leaving 14 bases between them. The CDR3 region is CATSGGRGENIQYF. In nucleotides, the CDR3 is TGTGCCACCAGTGGTGGGAGGGGGGAAAACATTCAGTACTTC.

This clone was counted a single time. V is TRBV5-1 and J is TRBJ2-5; tentative D call: TRBD1 (5 bases). V lost 5 bases and J 3 bases, leaving 11 bases between the germline ends. This CDR3 is 13 amino acids long. Germline V CDR1 and CDR2: SGHRS, YFSETQ. CDR3 coding DNA: TGCGCCAGCAGAGGCAGGGTGGAAGAGACCCAGTACTTC. It specifies CASRGRVEETQYF.

The chain employs TRBV30 and TRBJ2-1; 8 bases fit TRBD2. CDR3 size: 14 residues. Germline-derived CDR1 and CDR2 are GTSNPN and SVGIG (reference sequence). After removal of 4 bases from V and 3 bases from J, the junction contained 5 bases not matched to a gene. The CDR3 loop reads CAWNRGGIYNEQFF. CDR3 DNA: TGTGCCTGGAATCGGGGGGGCATCTACAATGAGCAGTTCTTC.

This rearrangement joins TRBV25-1 to TRBJ1-1; D unclear. Germline-derived CDR1 and CDR2 are MGHDK and SYGVNS. Trimming cost V 2 bases and J 1 base, with 8 bases left between them. The CDR3 consists of 14 residues. The CDR3 protein is CASSEVWGNTEAFF. CDR3 coding DNA: TGTGCCAGCAGTGAAGTGTGGGGGAACACTGAAGCTTTCTTT.

The chain uses TRBV5-4 and TRBJ1-2, with TRBD1 as a possible D gene (5 bases). Trimming pared 3 bases from V and 4 bases from J, leaving 19 bases between. The CDR3 covers 16 residues. Germline loops: CDR1 SGHNT, CDR2 YYREEE (reference sequence). CDR3 in DNA: TGTGCCAGCAGCTACCCCGACAGAACCTTCGGCTATGGCTACACCTTC. It encodes CASSYPDRTFGYGYTF. The whole variable domain, filled in from reference TRBV5-4 and TRBJ1-2, reads ETGVTQSPTHLIKTRGQQVTLRCSSQSGHNTVSWYQQALGQGPQFIFQYYREEENGRGNFPPRFSGLQFPNYSSELNVNALELDDSALYLCASSYPDRTFGYGYTFGSGTRLTVV.

This rearrangement joins TRBV6-6 to TRBJ2-7, with no clear D. With 6 bases removed from V and 0 bases from J, the gap between germline ends came to 15 bases. The CDR3 has 15 residues. CDR1 is MNHNY, CDR2 SVGAGI, per germline (reference sequence). CDR3 protein: CASSPTPGRSYEQYF. CDR3 in DNA: TGTGCCAGCAGCCCCACACCCGGGCGCTCCTACGAGCAGTACTTC.

As to this clone: Other DNA sequences in this sample translate to the same CDR3. The CDR3 region is CASSETSGRSTDTQYF. The CDR3 nucleotides are TGTGCCAGCAGTGAAACTAGCGGGAGGTCCACAGATACGCAGTATTTT. The rearrangement joins TRBV2 to TRBJ2-3; 12 bases agree with TRBD2. V shed 2 bases, J shed 2 bases, and the junction held 2 bases outside the gene matches. Germline V gene sequence: CDR1 SNHLY, CDR2 FYNNEI. This CDR3 is built from 16 residues.

The rearrangement joins TRBV29-1 to TRBJ2-7, with D possibly TRBD1 on 7 matching bases. Germline V gene sequence: CDR1 SQVTM, CDR2 ANQGSEA. This CDR3 spans 12 amino acids. Trimming stripped 6 bases from V and 4 bases from J, with 13 bases between. The CDR3 DNA reads as TGCAGCGTCCAGACAGGGAGGTACGAGCAGTACTTC. Protein sequence: CSVQTGRYEQYF.

The V and J genes are TRBV28 and TRBJ1-3; no clear D. The CDR3 covers 15 residues. In germline, CDR1 is MDHEN, CDR2 SYDVKM. Trimming took off 6 bases at V and 2 bases at J, with 14 bases between the two ends. CDR3 sequence (DNA): TGTGCCAGCAGGGACGCAGAAGTAACTGGAAACACCATATATTTT. Translation gives CASRDAEVTGNTIYF.

The chain couples TRBV14 to TRBJ2-3; no clear D. Germline CDR1 and CDR2: SGHDN and FVKESK. The CDR3 consists of 16 residues. Trimming stripped 3 bases from V and 0 bases from J, with 13 bases between. The CDR3 reads CASSQARSSSTDTQYF. For the CDR3, the DNA is TGTGCCAGCAGCCAGGCCCGGAGTTCTAGCACAGATACGCAGTATTTT.

This clone has more than one count but fewer than ten. The rearrangement uses TRBV6-1 and TRBJ1-3; no reliable D call. The CDR3 is made up of 13 amino acids. The V and J ends lost 2 bases and 0 bases respectively, with 2 bases between them. Germline assignment: CDR1 MNHNS and CDR2 SASEGT. The CDR3 DNA reads as TGTGCCAGCAGTGAAATCTCTGGAAACACCATATATTTT. It yields the protein CASSEISGNTIYF.

This clone was observed a handful of times. The chain carries TRBV7-2 and TRBJ2-7; unclear D gene. This CDR3 spans 13 amino acids. V was cut by 1 base and J by 6 bases, with 10 bases left in between. The germline V gene encodes CDR1 SGHTA and CDR2 FQGNSA. The CDR3 here is CASSLEDRTEQYF. CDR3 nucleotide sequence: TGTGCCAGCAGCTTAGAAGACCGGACCGAGCAGTACTTC.

V usage is TRBV10-1 and J usage is TRBJ2-7; TRBD2 matches at 7 bases. The CDR3 runs 14 residues. Looked up from germline, CDR1 is WNHNN and CDR2 is SYGVQD (reference sequence). J gave up 3 bases and V 8 bases, and 10 bases lay outside the gene matches. The CDR3 DNA is TGCGCCAGCTTTCTTAAGCGGGACTACTACGAGCAGTACTTC. Protein product: CASFLKRDYYEQYF.

The chain is built from TRBV11-2 and TRBJ2-7, with D possibly called TRBD1 or TRBD2 (5 bases each). The CDR3 runs to 17 residues. The V gene lost 6 bases and the J gene lost 1 base, with 22 bases spanning the gap. Germline V CDR1 and CDR2: SGHAT, FQNNGV. The CDR3 coding sequence is TGTGCCAGCAGGGCACTGGCCCGGGACCCCGGGTCCTACGAGCAGTACTTC. Its translation: CASRALARDPGSYEQYF.